Sequencing of this T cell receptor (beta chain) was carried out in a study of siplizumab effects on memory and regulatory T cells. Trimming took 4 bases from V and 10 from J, leaving 18 bases between them. Looked up from germline, CDR1 is SGHRS and CDR2 is YFSETQ. The CDR3 has 14 amino acids. In regard to this clone: The antigen remains undetermined.

Notes on the study in general: Treg origin accounted for an average of approximately 70% of mappable alloreactive CD4+ clones with siplizumab and 26.9% in controls. Alloreactive clones mapping to unstimulated subsets formed only a minor fraction. Tregs proliferating in siplizumab cultures lacked confirmation of their suppressive function.

Repertoires were generated with immunoSEQ multiplex PCR, while TCRdb's copy carries only in-frame clones and drops some. The table lists over 100,000 clones, approximately 93% of them singletons. This TCR derives from a human donor in good health. This chain links TRBV5-1 with TRBJ2-1; D may match TRBD1 or TRBD2 (5 bases each). Sequencing used Tregs sorted from blood. DNA for the CDR3: TGCGCCAGCAGCCTGGGAGTCTCGGGGCCAGAGCAGTTCTTC. It codes for CASSLGVSGPEQFF.